This TCR beta chain was retrieved from a study of blood T cell repertoires in COVID-19. Study details: PBMCs, B-cell-depleted T cells, or T cells provided the cDNA or gDNA that made up the material.

Per the original data handling: Nucleated cell counts were estimated from reference gene primer amplification. Sequenced by immunoSEQ multiplex PCR; TCRdb stores in-frame clones only, minus some. D and trimming were read from the DNA, whereas the V and J calls and clone size are those reported in that table. The sample has 250,000 to 300,000 clones; around 85% are singletons. Participants spanned ages about 18 to 89 years and resided in about two dozen US areas. Donors were grouped by their self-reported clinical history. The TCR was taken from a woman aged 45-65 years who had recovered from COVID-19. Sequenced: PBMCs or T cells enriched from blood (not recorded which).

The CDR3 sequence: CASARGGQETQYF. DNA of the CDR3: TGTGCTAGTGCCCGGGGGGGGCAAGAGACCCAGTACTTC. The V and J genes are TRBV12-5 and TRBJ2-5; 8 nucleotides agree with TRBD2. The germline gives CDR1 LGHNT, CDR2 FRNRAP. This CDR3 region has 13 residues. Trimming at V came to 7 bases and at J to 2 bases, leaving 3 bases not matched to a gene.